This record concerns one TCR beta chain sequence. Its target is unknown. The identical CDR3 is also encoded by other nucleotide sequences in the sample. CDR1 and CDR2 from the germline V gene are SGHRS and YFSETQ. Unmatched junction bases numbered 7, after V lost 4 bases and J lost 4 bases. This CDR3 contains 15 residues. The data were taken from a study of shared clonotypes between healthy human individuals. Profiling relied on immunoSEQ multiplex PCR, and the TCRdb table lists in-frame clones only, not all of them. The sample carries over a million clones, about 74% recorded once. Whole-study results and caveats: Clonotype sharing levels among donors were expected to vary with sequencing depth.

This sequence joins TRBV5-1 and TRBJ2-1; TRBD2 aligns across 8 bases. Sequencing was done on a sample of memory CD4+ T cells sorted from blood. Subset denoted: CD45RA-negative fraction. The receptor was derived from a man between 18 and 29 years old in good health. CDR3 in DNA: TGCGCCAGCAGCCCTACAAGCGGGGGTTACAATGAGCAGTTCTTC. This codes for CASSPTSGGYNEQFF.